The next 5 T cell receptor beta chains were all read from a single sample in a study of blood T cell repertoires in COVID-19. Profiling relied on immunoSEQ multiplex PCR, and the TCRdb table lists in-frame clones only, not all of them. The sample lists approximately 77,000 clones, 75% to 90% occurring once. Sequencing was done on a sample of peripheral blood. These receptors all come from a woman in her 70s with acute or convalescent COVID-19.

The DNA for the CDR3 is TGTGCCAGCAGCCAAGAACCAGAAACCTATAATTCACCCCTCCACTTT. Amino acids: CASSQEPETYNSPLHF. This chain joins TRBV4-2 and TRBJ1-6, with D uncertain. Germline V gene sequence: CDR1 LGHNA, CDR2 YNFKEQ. The length of the CDR3 is 16 residues. Between the trimmed V and J ends, which lost 0 bases and 2 bases, there was a span of 8 bases.

This clone appeared once. CDR3 nucleotides: TGTGCCAGCAGCACCCCCCTTGGCGGGGGGTTTGGGACCCAGTACTTC. Protein sequence: CASSTPLGGGFGTQYF. The chain recombines TRBV6-2 or TRBV6-3 with TRBJ2-5, with 8 bases identical to TRBD2. Germline V gene lookup returns CDR1 MNHEY and CDR2 SVGEGT. V dropped 6 bases and J dropped 7; count of bases not matched to a gene: 16. The CDR3 has 16 amino acids.

This chain uses TRBV3-1 (or the pseudogene TRBV3-2) with TRBJ1-2; D uncertain. V was pared by 0 bases and J by 0 bases, with 5 bases between. This CDR3 contains 14 residues. Germline V gives CDR1 LGHDT, CDR2 YNNKEL (reference sequence). The CDR3 loop is CASSQELTNYGYTF. DNA of the CDR3: TGTGCCAGCAGCCAAGAGTTAACTAACTATGGCTACACCTTC.

The V call is TRBV4-1, the J call TRBJ2-7, with 11 positions matching TRBD1. V shed 4 bases and J 3 bases; nucleotides not matched to a gene: 2. Germline V gene lookup returns CDR1 MGHRA and CDR2 YSYEKL. The CDR3 is made up of 14 amino acids. The CDR3 coding sequence is TGCGCCAGCAGCCGGGACAGGGGGAACTACGAGCAGTACTTC. It yields the protein CASSRDRGNYEQYF.

This clone was recorded once. This chain joins TRBV5-1 and TRBJ1-5; 9 nucleotides align to TRBD1. This CDR3 is 14 amino acids long. The V and J ends lost 4 bases and 7 bases, in that order; junction bases with no gene match: 6. CDR1 and CDR2 (germline): SGHRS, YFSETQ. As DNA, the CDR3 is TGCGCCAGCAGCGGGGGACAGGGAGGACAGCCCCAGCATTTT. Translation gives CASSGGQGGQPQHF.